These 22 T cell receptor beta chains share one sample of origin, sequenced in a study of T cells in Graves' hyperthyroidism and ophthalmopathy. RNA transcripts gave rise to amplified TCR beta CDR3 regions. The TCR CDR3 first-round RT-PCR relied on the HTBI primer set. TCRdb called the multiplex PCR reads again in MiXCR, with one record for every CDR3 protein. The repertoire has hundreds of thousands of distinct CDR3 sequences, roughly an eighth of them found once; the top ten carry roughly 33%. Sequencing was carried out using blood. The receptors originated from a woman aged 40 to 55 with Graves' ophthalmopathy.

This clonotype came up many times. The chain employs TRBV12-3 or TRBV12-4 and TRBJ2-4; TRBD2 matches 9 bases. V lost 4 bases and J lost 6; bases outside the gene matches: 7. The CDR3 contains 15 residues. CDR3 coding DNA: TGTGCCAGCAGTTATATAGCGGGAGCGAGAAACATTCAGTACTTC. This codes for CASSYIAGARNIQYF.

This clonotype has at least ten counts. This chain's CDR3 is CASSLVTSGWSTDTQYF. The CDR3 nucleotides are TGTGCCAGCAGCTTGGTGACTAGCGGCTGGAGCACAGATACGCAGTATTTT. The rearrangement uses TRBV7-9 and TRBJ2-3, with TRBD2 identical over 9 bases. J gave up 0 bases and V 3 bases, and 7 bases lay outside the gene matches. CDR3 size: 17 residues. From germline, CDR1 is SEHNR and CDR2 FQNEAQ (reference sequence).

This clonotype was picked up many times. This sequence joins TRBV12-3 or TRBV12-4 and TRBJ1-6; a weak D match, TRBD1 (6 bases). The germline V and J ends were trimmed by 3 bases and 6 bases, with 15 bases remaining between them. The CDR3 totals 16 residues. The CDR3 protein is CASSFAGEVANSPLHF. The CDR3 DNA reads TGTGCCAGCAGTTTCGCAGGGGAGGTAGCTAATTCACCCCTCCACTTT.

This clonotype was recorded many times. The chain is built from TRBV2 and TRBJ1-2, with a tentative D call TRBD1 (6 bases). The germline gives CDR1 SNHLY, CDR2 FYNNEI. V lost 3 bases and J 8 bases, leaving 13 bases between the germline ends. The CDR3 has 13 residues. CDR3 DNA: TGTGCCAGCAGTGAGACAGGAGGGCAGGGCTACACCTTC. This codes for CASSETGGQGYTF.

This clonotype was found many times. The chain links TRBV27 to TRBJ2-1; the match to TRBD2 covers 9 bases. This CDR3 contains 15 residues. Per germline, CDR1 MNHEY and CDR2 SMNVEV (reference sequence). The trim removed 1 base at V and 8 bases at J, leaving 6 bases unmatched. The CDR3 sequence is CASSLLAGGVDEQFF. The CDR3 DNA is TGTGCCAGCAGTTTATTGGCGGGAGGGGTGGATGAGCAGTTCTTC.

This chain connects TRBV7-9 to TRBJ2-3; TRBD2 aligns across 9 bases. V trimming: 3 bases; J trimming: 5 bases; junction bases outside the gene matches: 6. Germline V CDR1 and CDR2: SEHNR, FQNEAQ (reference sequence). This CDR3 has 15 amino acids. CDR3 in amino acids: CASSFRAGGQDTQYF. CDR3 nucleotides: TGTGCCAGCAGCTTCCGTGCGGGGGGGCAAGATACGCAGTATTTT.

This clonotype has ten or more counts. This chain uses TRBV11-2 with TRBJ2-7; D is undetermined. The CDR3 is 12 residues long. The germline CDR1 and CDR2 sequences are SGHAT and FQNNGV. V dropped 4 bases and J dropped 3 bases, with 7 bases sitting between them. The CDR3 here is CASSYDGYEQYF. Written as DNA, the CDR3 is TGTGCCAGCAGCTACGACGGCTACGAGCAGTACTTC.

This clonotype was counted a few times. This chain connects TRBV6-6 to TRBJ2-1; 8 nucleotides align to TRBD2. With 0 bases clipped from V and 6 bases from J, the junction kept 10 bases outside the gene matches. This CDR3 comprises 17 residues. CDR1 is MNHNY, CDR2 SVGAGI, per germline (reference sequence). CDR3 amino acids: CASSYSSAGVVGNEQFF. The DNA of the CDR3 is TGTGCCAGCAGTTACTCTTCAGCGGGAGTGGTGGGCAATGAGCAGTTCTTC.

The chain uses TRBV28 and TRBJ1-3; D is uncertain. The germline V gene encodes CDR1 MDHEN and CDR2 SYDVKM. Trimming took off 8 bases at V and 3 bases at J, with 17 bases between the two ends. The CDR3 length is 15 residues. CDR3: CASVRVRSLGNTIYF. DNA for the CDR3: TGTGCCAGCGTCCGGGTCCGATCTCTTGGAAACACCATATATTTT.

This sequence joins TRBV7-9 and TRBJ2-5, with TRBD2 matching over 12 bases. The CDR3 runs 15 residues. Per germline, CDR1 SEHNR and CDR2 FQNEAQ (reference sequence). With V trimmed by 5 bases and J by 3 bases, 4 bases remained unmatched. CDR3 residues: CASSPRTSGEETQYF. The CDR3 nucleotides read TGTGCCAGCAGCCCTAGGACTAGCGGGGAAGAGACCCAGTACTTC.

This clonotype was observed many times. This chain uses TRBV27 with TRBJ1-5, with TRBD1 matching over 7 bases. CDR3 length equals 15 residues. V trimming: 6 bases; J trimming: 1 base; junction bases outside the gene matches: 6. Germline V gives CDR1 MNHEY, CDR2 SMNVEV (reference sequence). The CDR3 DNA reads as TGTGCCAGCAGGAGGGGGCTGGGAAGCAATCAGCCCCAGCATTTT. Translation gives CASRRGLGSNQPQHF.

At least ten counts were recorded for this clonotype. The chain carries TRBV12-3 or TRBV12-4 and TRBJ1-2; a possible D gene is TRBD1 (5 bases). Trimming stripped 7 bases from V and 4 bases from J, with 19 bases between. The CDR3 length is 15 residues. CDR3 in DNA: TGTGCCAGCACCCCGGGCCGGGGACGGGTCTATGGCTACACCTTC. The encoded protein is CASTPGRGRVYGYTF.

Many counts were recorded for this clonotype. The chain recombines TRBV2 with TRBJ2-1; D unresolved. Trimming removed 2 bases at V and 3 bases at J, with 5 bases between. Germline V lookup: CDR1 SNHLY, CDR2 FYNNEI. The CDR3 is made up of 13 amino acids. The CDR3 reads CASSENGYNEQFF. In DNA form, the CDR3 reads TGTGCCAGCAGTGAAAACGGCTACAATGAGCAGTTCTTC.

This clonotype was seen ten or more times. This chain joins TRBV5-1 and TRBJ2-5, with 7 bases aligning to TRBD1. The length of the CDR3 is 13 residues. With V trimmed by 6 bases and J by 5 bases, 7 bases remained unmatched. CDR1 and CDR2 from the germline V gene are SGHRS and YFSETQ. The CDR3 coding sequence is TGCGCCAGCACGATGACAGGGAGTGAGACCCAGTACTTC. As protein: CASTMTGSETQYF.

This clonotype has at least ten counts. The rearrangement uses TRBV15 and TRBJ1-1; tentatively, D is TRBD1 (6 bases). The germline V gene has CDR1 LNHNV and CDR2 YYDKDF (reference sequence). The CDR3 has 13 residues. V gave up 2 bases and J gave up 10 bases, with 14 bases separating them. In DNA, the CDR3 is TGTGCCACCAGCAGAAATAACAGGGTAGGAGCTTTCTTT. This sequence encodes CATSRNNRVGAFF.

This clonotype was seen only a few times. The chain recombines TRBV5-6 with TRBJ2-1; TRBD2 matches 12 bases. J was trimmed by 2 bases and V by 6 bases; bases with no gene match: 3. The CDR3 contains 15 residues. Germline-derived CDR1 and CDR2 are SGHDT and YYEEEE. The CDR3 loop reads CASILAGGPYNEQFF. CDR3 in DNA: TGTGCCAGCATCCTAGCGGGAGGGCCCTACAATGAGCAGTTCTTC.

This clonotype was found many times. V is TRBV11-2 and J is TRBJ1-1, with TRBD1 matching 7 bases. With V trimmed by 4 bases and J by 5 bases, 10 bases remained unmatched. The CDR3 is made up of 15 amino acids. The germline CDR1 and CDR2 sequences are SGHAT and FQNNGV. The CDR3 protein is CASSYQTGSNTEAFF. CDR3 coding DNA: TGTGCCAGCAGCTATCAGACAGGGAGTAATACTGAAGCTTTCTTT.

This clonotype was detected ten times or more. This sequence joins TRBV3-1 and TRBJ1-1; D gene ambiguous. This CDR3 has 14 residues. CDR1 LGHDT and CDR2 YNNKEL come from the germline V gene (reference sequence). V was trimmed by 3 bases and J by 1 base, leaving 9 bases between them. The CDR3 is CASSQAGPNTEAFF. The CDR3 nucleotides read TGTGCCAGCAGCCAGGCTGGCCCGAACACTGAAGCTTTCTTT.

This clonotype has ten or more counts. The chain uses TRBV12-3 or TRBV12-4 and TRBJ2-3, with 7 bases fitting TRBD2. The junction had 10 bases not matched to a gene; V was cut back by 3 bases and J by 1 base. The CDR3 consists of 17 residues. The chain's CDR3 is CASSFPTIAGGTDTQYF. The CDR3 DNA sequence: TGTGCCAGCAGTTTCCCCACGATCGCGGGGGGCACAGATACGCAGTATTTT.

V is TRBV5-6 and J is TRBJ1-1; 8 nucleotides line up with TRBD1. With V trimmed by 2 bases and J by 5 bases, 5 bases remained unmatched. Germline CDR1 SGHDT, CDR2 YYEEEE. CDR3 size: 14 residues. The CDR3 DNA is TGTGCCAGCAGCTTTAGGACAGGGCGGACTGAAGCTTTCTTT. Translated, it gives CASSFRTGRTEAFF.

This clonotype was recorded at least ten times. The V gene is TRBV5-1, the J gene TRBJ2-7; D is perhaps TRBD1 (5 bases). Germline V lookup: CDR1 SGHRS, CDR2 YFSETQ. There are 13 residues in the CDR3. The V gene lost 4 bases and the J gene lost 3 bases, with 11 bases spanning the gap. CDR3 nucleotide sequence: TGCGCCAGCAGCCCTGAGACAGTCTACGAGCAGTACTTC. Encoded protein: CASSPETVYEQYF.

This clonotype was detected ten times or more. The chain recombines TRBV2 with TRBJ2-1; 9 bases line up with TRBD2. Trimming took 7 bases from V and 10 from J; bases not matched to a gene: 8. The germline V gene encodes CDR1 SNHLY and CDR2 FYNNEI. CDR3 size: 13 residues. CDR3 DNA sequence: TGTGCCAGCAAGATGGGACTAGCAGGCGAGCAGTTCTTC. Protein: CASKMGLAGEQFF.